This T cell receptor beta chain appears in the sequencing data of a study of CD8 T cells in ankylosing spondylitis. Study observations and caveats: The study looked at matched synovial fluid samples from ankylosing spondylitis patients. Disease-linked clones were reported to be significantly enriched there.

This clonotype showed up many times. What it binds is unknown. CDR1 and CDR2 from the germline V gene are SGHRS and YFSETQ. CDR3 length equals 17 residues. The V and J ends lost 0 bases and 0 bases, in that order; junction bases with no gene match: 6. The TCR beta libraries were generated through quantitative 5'-RACE incorporating molecular barcodes. MiXCR, applied by TCRdb to the 5' RACE reads, yields one record per CDR3 protein. The sample includes 200,000 to 250,000 distinct CDR3 sequences, 10% of them seen just once. This receptor was identified in a male donor with ankylosing spondylitis or in good health (not recorded which). The J gene is TRBJ2-7, the V gene TRBV5-1, with 10 bases that match TRBD2. The sequenced material came from blood, either unsorted or a sorted T cell fraction (not recorded which). CDR3 sequence: CASSLAASGGSSYEQYF. CDR3 in DNA: TGCGCCAGCAGCTTGGCCGCTAGCGGGGGAAGCTCCTACGAGCAGTACTTC. Variable domain in full (rest from reference TRBV5-1 and TRBJ2-7): KAGVTQTPRYLIKTRGQQVTLSCSPISGHRSVSWYQQTPGQGLQFLFEYFSETQRNKGNFPGRFSGRQFSNSRSEMNVSTLELGDSALYLCASSLAASGGSSYEQYFGPGTRLTVT.